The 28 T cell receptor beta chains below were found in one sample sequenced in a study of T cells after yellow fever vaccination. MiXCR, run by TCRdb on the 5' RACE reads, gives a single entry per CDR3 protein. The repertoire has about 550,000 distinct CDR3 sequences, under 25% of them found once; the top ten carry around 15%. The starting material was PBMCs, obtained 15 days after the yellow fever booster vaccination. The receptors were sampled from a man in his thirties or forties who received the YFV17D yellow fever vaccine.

CDR3 nucleotides: TGTGCCAGCAGCCAAGTCAGTACGGTTCAGTACTTC. It yields the protein CASSQVSTVQYF. This chain uses TRBV14 with TRBJ2-4, with D hard to call. V lost 1 base and J 11 bases, leaving 9 bases between the germline ends. This CDR3 has 12 amino acids. Germline V CDR1 and CDR2: SGHDN, FVKESK.

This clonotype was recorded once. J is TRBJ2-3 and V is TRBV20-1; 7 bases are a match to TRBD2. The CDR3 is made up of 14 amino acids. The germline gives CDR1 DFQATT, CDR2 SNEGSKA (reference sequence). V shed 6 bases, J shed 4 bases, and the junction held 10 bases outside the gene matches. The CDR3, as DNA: TGCAGTGCCCGCGGGAGACTAGTGGCAGATACGCAGTATTTT. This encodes CSARGRLVADTQYF.

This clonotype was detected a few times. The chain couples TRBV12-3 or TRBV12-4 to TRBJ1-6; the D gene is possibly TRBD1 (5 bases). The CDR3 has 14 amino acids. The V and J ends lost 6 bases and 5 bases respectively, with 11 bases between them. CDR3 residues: CASSLGADNSPLHF. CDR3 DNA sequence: TGTGCCAGCAGCCTAGGGGCAGATAATTCACCCCTCCACTTT.

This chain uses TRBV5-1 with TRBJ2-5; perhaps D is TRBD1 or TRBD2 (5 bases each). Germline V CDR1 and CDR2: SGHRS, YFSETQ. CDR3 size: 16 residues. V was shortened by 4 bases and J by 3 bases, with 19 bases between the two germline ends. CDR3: CASSPGAASSKETQYF. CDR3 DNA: TGCGCCAGCAGCCCCGGGGCGGCTAGCAGTAAAGAGACCCAGTACTTC.

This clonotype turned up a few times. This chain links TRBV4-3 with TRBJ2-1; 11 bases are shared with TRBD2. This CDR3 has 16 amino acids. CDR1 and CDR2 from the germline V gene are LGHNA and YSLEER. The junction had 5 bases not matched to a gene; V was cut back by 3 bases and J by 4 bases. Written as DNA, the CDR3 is TGCGCCAGCAGCCAGGGACTAGCGGAGAGTTACAATGAGCAGTTCTTC. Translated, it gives CASSQGLAESYNEQFF.

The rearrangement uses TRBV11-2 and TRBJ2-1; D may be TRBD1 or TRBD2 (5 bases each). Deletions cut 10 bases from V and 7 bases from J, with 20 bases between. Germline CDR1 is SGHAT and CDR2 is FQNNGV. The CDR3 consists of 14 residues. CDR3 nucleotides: TGTGCCACCCTCCTAGAGGGGAGTGGGAATGAGCAGTTCTTC. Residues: CATLLEGSGNEQFF.

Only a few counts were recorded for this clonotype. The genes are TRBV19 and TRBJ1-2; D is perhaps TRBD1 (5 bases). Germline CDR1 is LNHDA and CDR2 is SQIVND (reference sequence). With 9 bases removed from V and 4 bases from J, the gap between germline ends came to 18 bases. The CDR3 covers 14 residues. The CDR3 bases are TGTGCCAGCACCCGGGACGGCGGGAGCTATGGCTACACCTTC. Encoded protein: CASTRDGGSYGYTF.

CDR3 sequence reads: CASARGQALTGELFF. The CDR3 nucleotides read TGTGCTAGTGCCCGGGGACAGGCCTTAACCGGGGAGCTGTTTTTT. The gene calls are TRBV12-5 and TRBJ2-2; TRBD1 matches at 8 bases. The CDR3 is made up of 15 amino acids. J gave up 5 bases and V 7 bases, and 9 bases lay outside the gene matches. Germline V gene sequence: CDR1 LGHNT, CDR2 FRNRAP.

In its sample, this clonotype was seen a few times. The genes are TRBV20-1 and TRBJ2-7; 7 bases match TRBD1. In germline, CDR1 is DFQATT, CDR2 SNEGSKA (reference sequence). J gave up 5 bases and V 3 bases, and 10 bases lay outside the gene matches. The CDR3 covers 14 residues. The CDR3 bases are TGCAGTGCTAGGTCCGGGACAGTTGGCGACGAGCAGTACTTC. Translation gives CSARSGTVGDEQYF.

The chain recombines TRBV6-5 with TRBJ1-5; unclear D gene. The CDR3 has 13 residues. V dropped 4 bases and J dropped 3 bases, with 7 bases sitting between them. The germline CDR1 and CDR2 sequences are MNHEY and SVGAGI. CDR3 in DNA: TGTGCCAGCAGTTGGACGAACAATCAGCCCCAGCATTTT. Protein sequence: CASSWTNNQPQHF.

DNA of the CDR3: TGCAGTGCTAGAGGGGGACAGGGCCCCGCGGGCGCGCAGTATTTT. It yields the protein CSARGGQGPAGAQYF. The rearrangement links TRBV20-1 to TRBJ2-3; TRBD1 agrees at 9 bases. Germline CDR1 DFQATT, CDR2 SNEGSKA (reference sequence). The trim removed 1 base at V and 10 bases at J, leaving 12 bases unmatched. The CDR3 extends over 15 amino acids.

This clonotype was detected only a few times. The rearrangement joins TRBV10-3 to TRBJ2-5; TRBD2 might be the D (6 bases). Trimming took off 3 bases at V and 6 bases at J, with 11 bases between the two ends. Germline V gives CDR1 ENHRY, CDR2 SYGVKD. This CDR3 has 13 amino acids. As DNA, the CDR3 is TGTGCCATCAGTGATGGTAGCGGTCAGACCCAGTACTTC. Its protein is CAISDGSGQTQYF.

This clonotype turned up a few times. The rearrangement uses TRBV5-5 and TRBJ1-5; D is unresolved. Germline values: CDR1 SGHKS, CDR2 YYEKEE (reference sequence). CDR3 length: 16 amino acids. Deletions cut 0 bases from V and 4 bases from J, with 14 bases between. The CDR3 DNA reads TGTGCCAGCAGCTTGGGGGCTGTTTCTCTTAATCAGCCCCAGCATTTT. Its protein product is CASSLGAVSLNQPQHF.

The CDR3 nucleotides read TGTGCCAGCTCTCAAACAGGGGACTACGAGCAGTACTTC. It specifies CASSQTGDYEQYF. The V and J genes are TRBV18 and TRBJ2-7; TRBD1 matches at 7 bases. The CDR3 runs 13 residues. The V segment lost 6 bases and the J segment 3 bases; nucleotides outside the gene matches: 5. Germline V lookup: CDR1 KGHSH, CDR2 LQKENI.

The CDR3 nucleotides are TGCGCCAGCAGCTTGGGGACAGGACCCTACACAGATACGCAGTATTTT. This codes for CASSLGTGPYTDTQYF. This rearrangement joins TRBV5-1 to TRBJ2-3, with 7 positions matching TRBD1. V dropped 0 bases and J dropped 2; count of bases not matched to a gene: 6. Germline CDR1 is SGHRS and CDR2 is YFSETQ. This CDR3 has 16 amino acids.

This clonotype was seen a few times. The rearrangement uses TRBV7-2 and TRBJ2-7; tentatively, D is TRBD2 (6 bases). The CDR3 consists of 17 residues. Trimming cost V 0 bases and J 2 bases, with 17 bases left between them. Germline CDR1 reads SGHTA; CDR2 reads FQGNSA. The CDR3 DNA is TGTGCCAGCAGCTTAGCCGGCGGGGCCCTTGGCACCTACGAGCAGTACTTC. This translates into CASSLAGGALGTYEQYF.

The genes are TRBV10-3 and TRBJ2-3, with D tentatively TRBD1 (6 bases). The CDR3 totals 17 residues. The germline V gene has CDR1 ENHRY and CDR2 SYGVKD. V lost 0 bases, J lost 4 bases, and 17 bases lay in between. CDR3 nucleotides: TGTGCCATCAGTGAGTCGACCAGGGGATTAGGTGCAGATACGCAGTATTTT. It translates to CAISESTRGLGADTQYF.

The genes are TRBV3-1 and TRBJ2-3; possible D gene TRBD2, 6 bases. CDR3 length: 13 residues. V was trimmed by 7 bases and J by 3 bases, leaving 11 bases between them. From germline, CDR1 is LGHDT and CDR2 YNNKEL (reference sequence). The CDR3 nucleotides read TGTGCCAGCACCCCCGGGACTACAGATACGCAGTATTTT. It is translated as CASTPGTTDTQYF.

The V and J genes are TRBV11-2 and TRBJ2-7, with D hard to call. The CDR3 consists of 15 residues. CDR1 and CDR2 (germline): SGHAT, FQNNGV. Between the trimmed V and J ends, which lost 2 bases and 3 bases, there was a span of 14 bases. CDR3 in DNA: TGTGCCAGCAGCTTACAAGACGGTAGCCTCTACGAGCAGTACTTC. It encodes CASSLQDGSLYEQYF.

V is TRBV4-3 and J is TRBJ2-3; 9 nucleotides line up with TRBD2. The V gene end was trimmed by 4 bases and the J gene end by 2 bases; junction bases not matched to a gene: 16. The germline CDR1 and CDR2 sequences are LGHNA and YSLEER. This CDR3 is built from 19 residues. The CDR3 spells CASSPNFAGGPGATDTQYF. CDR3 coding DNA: TGCGCCAGCAGCCCTAACTTTGCGGGAGGGCCTGGCGCCACAGATACGCAGTATTTT.

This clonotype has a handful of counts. Here the CDR3 DNA reads TGCAGCGTTGGACTAAATGGCGAGCAGTACTTC. Its translation: CSVGLNGEQYF. This chain uses TRBV29-1 with TRBJ2-7; tentatively, D is TRBD2 (5 bases). The germline V and J ends were trimmed by 4 bases and 6 bases, with 10 bases remaining between them. Germline CDR1 reads SQVTM; CDR2 reads ANQGSEA. This CDR3 spans 11 amino acids.

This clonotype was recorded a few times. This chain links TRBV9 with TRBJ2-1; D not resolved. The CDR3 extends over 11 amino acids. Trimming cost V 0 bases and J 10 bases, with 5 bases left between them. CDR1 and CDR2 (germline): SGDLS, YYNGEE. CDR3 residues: CASSVVWEQFF. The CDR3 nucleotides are TGTGCCAGCAGCGTAGTTTGGGAGCAGTTCTTC. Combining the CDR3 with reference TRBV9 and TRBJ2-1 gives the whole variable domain DSGVTQTPKHLITATGQRVTLRCSPRSGDLSVYWYQQSLDQGLQFLIQYYNGEERAKGNILERFSAQQFPDLHSELNLSSLELGDSALYFCASSVVWEQFFGPGTRLTVL.

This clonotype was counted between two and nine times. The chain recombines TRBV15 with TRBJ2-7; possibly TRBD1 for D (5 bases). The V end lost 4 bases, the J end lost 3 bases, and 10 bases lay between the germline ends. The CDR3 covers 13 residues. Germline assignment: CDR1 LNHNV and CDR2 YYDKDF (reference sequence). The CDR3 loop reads CATSNGHGYEQYF. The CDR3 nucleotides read TGTGCCACCAGCAACGGACACGGCTACGAGCAGTACTTC.

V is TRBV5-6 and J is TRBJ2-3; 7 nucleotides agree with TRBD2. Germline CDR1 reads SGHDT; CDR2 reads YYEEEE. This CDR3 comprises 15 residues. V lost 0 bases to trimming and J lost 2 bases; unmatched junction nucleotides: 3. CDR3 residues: CASSLERDYTDTQYF. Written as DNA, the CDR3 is TGTGCCAGCAGCTTGGAGCGGGATTACACAGATACGCAGTATTTT. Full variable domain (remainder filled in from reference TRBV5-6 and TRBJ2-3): DAGVTQSPTHLIKTRGQQVTLRCSPKSGHDTVSWYQQALGQGPQFIFQYYEEEERQRGNFPDRFSGHQFPNYSSELNVNALLLGDSALYLCASSLERDYTDTQYFGPGTRLTVL.

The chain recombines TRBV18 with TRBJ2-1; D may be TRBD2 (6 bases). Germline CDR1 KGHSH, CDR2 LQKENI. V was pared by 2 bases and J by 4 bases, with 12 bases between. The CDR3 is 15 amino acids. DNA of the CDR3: TGTGCCAGCTCACCATGGGACTTGGCGTACAATGAGCAGTTCTTC. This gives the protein CASSPWDLAYNEQFF.

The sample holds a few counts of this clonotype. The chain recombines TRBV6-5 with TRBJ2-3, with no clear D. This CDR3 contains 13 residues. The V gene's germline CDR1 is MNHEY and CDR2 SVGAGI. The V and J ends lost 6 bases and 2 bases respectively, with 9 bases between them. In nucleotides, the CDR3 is TGTGCCAGCAGCTACATCCTCACAGATACGCAGTATTTT. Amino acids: CASSYILTDTQYF.

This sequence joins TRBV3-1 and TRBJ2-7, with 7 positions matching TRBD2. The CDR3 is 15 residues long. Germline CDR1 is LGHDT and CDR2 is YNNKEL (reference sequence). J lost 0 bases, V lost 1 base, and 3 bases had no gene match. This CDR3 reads CASSQGLAASYEQYF. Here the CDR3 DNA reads TGTGCCAGCAGCCAAGGGCTAGCGGCCTCCTACGAGCAGTACTTC.

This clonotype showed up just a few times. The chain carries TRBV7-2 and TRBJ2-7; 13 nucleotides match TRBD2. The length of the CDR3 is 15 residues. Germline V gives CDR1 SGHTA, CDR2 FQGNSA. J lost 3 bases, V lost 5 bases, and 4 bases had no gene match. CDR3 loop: CASSPTSGRLYEQYF. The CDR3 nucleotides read TGTGCCAGCAGCCCGACTAGCGGGAGGCTCTACGAGCAGTACTTC.